This T cell receptor beta chain was recorded in a study of T cell clonotyping in hematopoietic cell transplantation. The CDR3 loop spans 16 amino acids. The germline V gene encodes CDR1 SGHNT and CDR2 YYREEE (reference sequence). The V segment lost 4 bases and the J segment 0 bases; nucleotides outside the gene matches: 4. Study-level results: Graft donor and pretransplant recipient Inverse Simpson Index values predicted broader posttransplant TCR diversity. CD4 and CD8 repertoire contributions could not be separated without sorting. Recipient TCR diversity dropped after transplant; expanded clonotypes rose from day 30 to 180.

Sequenced by immunoSEQ multiplex PCR; TCRdb stores in-frame clones only, minus some. The data hold 9,000 to 13,000 clones, with about 76% observed a single time. Remarks on this clone: No antigen is known for it.

Blood collection times were about day -28 and days 30, 100, 180 posttransplant. This receptor was obtained from a female patient aged 35-55 years who had an allogeneic stem cell transplant from a related donor, so T cells may come from the graft donor. Some clones in this sample may be carry-over from other donors' samples. The sequencing used PBMCs, collected 30 days after allogeneic stem cell transplant. The chain uses TRBV5-4 and TRBJ1-4; 9 bases align to TRBD1. The CDR3 DNA reads TGTGCCAGCAGCCGTACAGGGGGCGCAACTAATGAAAAACTGTTTTTT. Amino acid sequence: CASSRTGGATNEKLFF.